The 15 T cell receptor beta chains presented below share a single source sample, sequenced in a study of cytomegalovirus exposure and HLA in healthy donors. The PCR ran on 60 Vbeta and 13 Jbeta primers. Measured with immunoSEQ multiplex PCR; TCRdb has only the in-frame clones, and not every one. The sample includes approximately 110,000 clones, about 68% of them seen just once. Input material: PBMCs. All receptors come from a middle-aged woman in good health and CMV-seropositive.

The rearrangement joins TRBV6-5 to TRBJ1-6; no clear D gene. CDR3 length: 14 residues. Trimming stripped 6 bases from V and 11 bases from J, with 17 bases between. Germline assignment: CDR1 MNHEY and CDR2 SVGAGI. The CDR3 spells CASSPKRVEPPLHF. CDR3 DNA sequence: TGTGCCAGCAGCCCGAAGAGGGTAGAGCCACCCCTCCACTTT.

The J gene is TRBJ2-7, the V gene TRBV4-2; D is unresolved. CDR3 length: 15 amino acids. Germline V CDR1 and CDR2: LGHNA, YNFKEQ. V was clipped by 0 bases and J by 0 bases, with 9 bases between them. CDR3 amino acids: CASSQDFGFSYEQYF. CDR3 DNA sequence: TGTGCCAGCAGCCAAGATTTCGGTTTCTCCTACGAGCAGTACTTC.

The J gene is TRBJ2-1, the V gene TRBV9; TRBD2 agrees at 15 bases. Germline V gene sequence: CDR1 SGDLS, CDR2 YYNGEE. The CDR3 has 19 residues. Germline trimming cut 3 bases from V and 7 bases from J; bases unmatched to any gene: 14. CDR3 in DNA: TGTGCCAGCAGCGGTGTACGGACTAGCGGGAGGGCCACCTTTAATGAGCAGTTCTTC. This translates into CASSGVRTSGRATFNEQFF.

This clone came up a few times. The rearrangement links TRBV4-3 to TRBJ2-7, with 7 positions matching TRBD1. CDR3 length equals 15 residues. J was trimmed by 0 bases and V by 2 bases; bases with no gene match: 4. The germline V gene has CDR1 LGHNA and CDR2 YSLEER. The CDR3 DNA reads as TGCGCCAGCAGCCAAAATAGGGGGCTCTCCTACGAGCAGTACTTC. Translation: CASSQNRGLSYEQYF.

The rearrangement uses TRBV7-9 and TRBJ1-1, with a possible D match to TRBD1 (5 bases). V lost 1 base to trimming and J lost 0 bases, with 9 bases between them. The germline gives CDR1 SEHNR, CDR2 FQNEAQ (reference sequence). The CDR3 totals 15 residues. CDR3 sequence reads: CASSLGQGLNTEAFF. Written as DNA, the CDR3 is TGTGCCAGCAGCTTAGGTCAGGGATTGAACACTGAAGCTTTCTTT.

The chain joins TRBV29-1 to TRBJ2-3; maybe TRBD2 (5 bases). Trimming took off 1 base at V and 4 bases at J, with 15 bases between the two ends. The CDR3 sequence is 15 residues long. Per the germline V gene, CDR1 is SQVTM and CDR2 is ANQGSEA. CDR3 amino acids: CSVEGGVRGSDTQYF. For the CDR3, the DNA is TGCAGCGTTGAAGGGGGAGTACGAGGGTCAGATACGCAGTATTTT.

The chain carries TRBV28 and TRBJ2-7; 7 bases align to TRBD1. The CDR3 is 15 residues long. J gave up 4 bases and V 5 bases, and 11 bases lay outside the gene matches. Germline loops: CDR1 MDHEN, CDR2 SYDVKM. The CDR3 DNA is TGTGCCAGCAGTATCCCCCGGGACAGCTTTTACGAGCAGTACTTC. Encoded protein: CASSIPRDSFYEQYF.

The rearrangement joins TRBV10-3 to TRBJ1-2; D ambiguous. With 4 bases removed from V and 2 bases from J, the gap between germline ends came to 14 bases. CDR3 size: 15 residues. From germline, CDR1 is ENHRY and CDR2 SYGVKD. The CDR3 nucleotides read TGTGCCATCAGTGGCCCGGGTAAGCCCAACTATGGCTACACCTTC. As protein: CAISGPGKPNYGYTF.

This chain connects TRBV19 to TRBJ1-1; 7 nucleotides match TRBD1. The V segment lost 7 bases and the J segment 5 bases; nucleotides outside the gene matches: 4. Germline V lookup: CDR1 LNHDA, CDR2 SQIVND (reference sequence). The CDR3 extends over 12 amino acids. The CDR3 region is CASTRGLTEAFF. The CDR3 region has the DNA TGTGCCAGTACCAGGGGGTTGACTGAAGCTTTCTTT.

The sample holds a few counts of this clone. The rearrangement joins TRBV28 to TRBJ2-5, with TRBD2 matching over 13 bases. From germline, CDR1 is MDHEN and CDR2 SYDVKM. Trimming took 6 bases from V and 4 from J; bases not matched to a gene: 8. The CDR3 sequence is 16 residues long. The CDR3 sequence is CASSPGLAGVSETQYF. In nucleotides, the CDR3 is TGTGCCAGCAGCCCCGGACTAGCGGGAGTTTCAGAGACCCAGTACTTC.

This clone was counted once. This CDR3 is CASSYSNYEQYF. The CDR3 DNA follows: TGTGCCAGCAGCTACAGTAACTACGAGCAGTACTTC. The chain carries TRBV5-4 and TRBJ2-7; no definite D call. Germline values: CDR1 SGHNT, CDR2 YYREEE (reference sequence). The CDR3 runs to 12 residues. Between the trimmed V and J ends, which lost 3 bases and 3 bases, there was a span of 7 bases. Full variable domain (missing parts from reference TRBV5-4 and TRBJ2-7): ETGVTQSPTHLIKTRGQQVTLRCSSQSGHNTVSWYQQALGQGPQFIFQYYREEENGRGNFPPRFSGLQFPNYSSELNVNALELDDSALYLCASSYSNYEQYFGPGTRLTVT.

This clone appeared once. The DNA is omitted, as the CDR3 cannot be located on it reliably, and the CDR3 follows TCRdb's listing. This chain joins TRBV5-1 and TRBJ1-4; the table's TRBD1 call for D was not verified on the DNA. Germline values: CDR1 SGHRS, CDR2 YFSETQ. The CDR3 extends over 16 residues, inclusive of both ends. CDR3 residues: CASSFGQGATNEKLLF.

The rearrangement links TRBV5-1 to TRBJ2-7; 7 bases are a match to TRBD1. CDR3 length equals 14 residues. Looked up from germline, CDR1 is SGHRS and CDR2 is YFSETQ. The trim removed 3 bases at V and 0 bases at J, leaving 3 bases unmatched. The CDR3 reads CASSSTGASYEQYF. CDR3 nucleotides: TGCGCCAGCAGCTCTACAGGGGCCTCCTACGAGCAGTACTTC. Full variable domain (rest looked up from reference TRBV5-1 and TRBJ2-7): KAGVTQTPRYLIKTRGQQVTLSCSPISGHRSVSWYQQTPGQGLQFLFEYFSETQRNKGNFPGRFSGRQFSNSRSEMNVSTLELGDSALYLCASSSTGASYEQYFGPGTRLTVT.

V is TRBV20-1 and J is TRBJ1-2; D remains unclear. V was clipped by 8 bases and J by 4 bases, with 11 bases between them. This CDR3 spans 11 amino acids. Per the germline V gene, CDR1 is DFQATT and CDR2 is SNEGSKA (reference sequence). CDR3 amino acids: CSSAAGYGYTF. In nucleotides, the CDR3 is TGCAGTTCGGCAGCGGGCTATGGCTACACCTTC.

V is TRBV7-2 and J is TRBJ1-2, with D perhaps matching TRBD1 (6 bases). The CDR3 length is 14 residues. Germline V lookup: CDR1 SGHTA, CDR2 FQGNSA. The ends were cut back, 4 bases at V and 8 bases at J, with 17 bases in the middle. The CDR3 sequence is CASSSRGYPGGYTF. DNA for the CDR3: TGTGCCAGCAGCTCAAGGGGGTACCCTGGGGGCTACACCTTC.